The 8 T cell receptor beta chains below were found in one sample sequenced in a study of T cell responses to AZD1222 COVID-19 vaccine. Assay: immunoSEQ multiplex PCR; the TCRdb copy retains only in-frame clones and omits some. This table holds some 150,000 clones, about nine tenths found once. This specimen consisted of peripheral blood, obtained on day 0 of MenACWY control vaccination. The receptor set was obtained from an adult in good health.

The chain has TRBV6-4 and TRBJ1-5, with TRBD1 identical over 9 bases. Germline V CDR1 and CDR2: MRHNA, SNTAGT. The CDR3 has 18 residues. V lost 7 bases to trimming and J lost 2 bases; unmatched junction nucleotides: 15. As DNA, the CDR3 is TGTGCCAGCATTGGGAAGCGGGACAGGGCGATGGGCAATCAGCCCCAGCATTTT. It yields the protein CASIGKRDRAMGNQPQHF.

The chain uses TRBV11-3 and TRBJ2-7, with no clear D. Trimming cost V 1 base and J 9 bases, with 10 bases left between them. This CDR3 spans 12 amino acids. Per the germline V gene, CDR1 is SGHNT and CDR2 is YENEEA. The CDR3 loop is CASSLGSASQYF. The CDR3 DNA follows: TGTGCCAGCAGCTTAGGATCAGCGTCGCAGTACTTC.

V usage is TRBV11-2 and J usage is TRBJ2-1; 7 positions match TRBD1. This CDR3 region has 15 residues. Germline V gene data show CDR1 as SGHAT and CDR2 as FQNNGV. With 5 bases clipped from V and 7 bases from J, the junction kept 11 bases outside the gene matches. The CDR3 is CASSARQGFGNEQFF. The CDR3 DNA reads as TGTGCCAGCAGCGCTCGACAGGGATTCGGGAATGAGCAGTTCTTC.

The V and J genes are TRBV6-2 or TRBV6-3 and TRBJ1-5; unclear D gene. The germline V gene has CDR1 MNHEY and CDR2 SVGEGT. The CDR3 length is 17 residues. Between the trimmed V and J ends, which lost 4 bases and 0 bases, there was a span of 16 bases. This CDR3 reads CASSSLRMPHSNQPQHF. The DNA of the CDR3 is TGTGCCAGCAGTTCACTGAGGATGCCTCATAGCAATCAGCCCCAGCATTTT.

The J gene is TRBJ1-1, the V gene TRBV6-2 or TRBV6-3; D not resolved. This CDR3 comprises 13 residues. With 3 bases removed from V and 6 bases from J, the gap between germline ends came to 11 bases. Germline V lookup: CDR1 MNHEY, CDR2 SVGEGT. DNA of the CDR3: TGTGCCAGCAGTTATTACCCGGACCCTGAAGCTTTCTTT. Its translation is CASSYYPDPEAFF.

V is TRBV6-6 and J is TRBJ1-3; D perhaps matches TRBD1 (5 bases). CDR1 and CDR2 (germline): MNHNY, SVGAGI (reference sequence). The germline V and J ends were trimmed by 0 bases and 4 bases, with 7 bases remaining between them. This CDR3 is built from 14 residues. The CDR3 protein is CASSYSGGGNTIYF. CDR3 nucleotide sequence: TGTGCCAGCAGTTACTCGGGGGGGGGAAACACCATATATTTT.

The CDR3 nucleotides are TGTGCCAGCAGCTTAGTGACCGGGTCCGGAAATGAGCAGTTCTTC. It specifies CASSLVTGSGNEQFF. The chain uses TRBV7-2 and TRBJ2-1; D unclear. The CDR3 spans 15 residues. V lost 1 base and J 7 bases, leaving 14 bases between the germline ends. Looked up from germline, CDR1 is SGHTA and CDR2 is FQGNSA.

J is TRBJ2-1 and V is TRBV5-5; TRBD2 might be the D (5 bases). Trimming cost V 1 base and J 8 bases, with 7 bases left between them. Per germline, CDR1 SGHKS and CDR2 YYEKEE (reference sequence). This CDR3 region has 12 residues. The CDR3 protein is CASSLLGDEQFF. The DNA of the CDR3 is TGTGCCAGCAGCTTGCTGGGAGATGAGCAGTTCTTC.